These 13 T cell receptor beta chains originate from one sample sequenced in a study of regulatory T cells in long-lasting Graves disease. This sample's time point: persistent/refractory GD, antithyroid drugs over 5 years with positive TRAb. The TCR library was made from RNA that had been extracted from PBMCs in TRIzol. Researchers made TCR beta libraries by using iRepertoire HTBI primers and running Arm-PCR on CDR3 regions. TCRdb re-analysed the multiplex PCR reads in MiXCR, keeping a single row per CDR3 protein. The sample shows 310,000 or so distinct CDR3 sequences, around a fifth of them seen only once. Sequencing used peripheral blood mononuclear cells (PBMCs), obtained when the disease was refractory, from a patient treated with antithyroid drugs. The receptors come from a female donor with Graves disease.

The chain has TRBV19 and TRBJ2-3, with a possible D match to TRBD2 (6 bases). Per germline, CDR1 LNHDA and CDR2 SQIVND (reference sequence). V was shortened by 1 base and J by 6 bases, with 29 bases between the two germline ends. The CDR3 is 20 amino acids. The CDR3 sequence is CASSIGRDGGPFQLRDTQYF. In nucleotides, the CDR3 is TGTGCCAGTAGTATAGGGCGGGACGGGGGTCCTTTCCAACTTCGGGATACGCAGTATTTT.

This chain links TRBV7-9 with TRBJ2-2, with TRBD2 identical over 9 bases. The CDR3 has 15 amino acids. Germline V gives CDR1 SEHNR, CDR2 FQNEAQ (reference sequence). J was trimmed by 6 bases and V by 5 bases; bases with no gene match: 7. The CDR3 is CASSLTAGGSGELFF. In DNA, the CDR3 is TGTGCCAGCAGCCTAACAGCGGGGGGCTCCGGGGAGCTGTTTTTT.

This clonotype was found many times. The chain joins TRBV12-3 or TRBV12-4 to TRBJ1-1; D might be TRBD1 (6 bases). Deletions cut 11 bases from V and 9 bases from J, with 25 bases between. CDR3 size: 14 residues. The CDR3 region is CALIKTGATTKAFF. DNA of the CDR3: TGTGCCCTCATTAAGACGGGGGCTACAACTAAAGCTTTCTTT.

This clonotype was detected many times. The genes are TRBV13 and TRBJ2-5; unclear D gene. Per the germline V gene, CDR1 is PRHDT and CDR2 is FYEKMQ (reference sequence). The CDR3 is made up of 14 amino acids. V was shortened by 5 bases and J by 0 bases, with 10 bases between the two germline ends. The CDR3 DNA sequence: TGTGCCAGCAGCCAAACTCGAGACCAAGAGACCCAGTACTTC. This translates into CASSQTRDQETQYF.

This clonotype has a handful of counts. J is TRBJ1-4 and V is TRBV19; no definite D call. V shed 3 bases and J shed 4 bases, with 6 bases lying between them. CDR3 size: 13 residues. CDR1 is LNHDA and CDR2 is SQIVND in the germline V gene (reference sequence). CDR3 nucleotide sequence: TGTGCCAGTAGTATGGGCAGTAATGAAAAACTGTTTTTT. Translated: CASSMGSNEKLFF.

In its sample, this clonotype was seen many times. The CDR3 is CASSPAGQPNTEAFF. DNA for the CDR3: TGTGCCAGCAGTCCCGCCGGTCAGCCGAACACTGAAGCTTTCTTT. The V call is TRBV12-3 or TRBV12-4, the J call TRBJ1-1, with D unresolved. CDR3 length equals 15 residues. Trimming cost V 5 bases and J 1 base, with 14 bases left between them.

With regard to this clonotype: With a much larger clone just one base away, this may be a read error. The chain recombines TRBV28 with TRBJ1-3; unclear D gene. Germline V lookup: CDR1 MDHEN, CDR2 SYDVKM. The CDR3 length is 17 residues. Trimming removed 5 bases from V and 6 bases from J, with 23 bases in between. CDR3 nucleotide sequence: TGTGCCAGCAGTGATCTATACATCGGAGGTTCAGTAAACACCATATATTTT. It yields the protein CASSDLYIGGSVNTIYF.

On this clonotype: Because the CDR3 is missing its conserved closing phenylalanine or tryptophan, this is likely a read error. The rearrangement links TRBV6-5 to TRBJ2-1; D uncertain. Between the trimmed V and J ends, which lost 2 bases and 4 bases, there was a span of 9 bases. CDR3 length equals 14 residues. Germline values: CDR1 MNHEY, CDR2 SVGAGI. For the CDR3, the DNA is TGTGCCAGCAGTTACGAACAGAAGTACAATGAGCAGTTCCTC. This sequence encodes CASSYEQKYNEQFL.

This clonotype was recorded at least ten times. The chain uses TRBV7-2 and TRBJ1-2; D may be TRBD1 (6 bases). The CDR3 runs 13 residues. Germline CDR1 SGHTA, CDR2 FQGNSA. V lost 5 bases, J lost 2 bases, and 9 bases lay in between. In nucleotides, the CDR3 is TGTGCCAGCAGCCCCCAGGGGAACTATGGCTACACCTTC. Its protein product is CASSPQGNYGYTF.

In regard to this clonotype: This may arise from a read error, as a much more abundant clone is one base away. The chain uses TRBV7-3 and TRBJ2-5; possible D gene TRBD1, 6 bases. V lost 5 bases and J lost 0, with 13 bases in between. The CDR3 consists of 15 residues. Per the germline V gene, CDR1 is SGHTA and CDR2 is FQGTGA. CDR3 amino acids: CASSLRGLHQETQYF. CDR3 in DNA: TGTGCCAGCAGCCTGAGGGGGTTGCACCAAGAGACCCAGTACTTC.

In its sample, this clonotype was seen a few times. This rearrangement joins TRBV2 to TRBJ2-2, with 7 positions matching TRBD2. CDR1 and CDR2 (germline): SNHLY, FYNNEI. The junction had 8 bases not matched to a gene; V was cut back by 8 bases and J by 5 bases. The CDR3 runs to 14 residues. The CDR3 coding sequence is TGTGCCAGCCCGTGGCGGGAGAGTACCGGGGAGCTGTTTTTT. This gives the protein CASPWRESTGELFF.

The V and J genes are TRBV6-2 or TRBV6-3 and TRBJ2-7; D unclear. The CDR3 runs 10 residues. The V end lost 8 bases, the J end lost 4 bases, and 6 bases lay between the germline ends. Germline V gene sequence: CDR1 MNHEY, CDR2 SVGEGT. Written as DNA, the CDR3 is TGTGCCAGCGGGCAGTACGAGCAGTACTTC. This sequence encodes CASGQYEQYF.

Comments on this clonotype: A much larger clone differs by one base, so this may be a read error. The CDR3 DNA reads as TGTGCCAGCAGTCGTTATGGTTGGGATTCGGCTTTCTTT. Translation: CASSRYGWDSAFF. V is TRBV12-3 or TRBV12-4 and J is TRBJ1-1, with unresolved D. CDR3 length: 13 residues. The V and J ends lost 5 bases and 11 bases respectively, with 18 bases between them.